Each of the 9 T cell receptor beta chains below was sequenced from the same sample in a study of immune heterogeneity within non-small cell lung tumors. Template came from bulk tumor genomic DNA, at roughly 600 ng per sample. While surgery was under way, several biopsies spaced far apart were taken per primary tumor. Patients had untreated, newly diagnosed non-small cell lung cancer and underwent curative surgery. Multiplex PCR employing 32 V and 13 J primers generated amplicons of the TCR beta CDR3. MiXCR, run by TCRdb on the multiplex PCR reads, gives a single entry per CDR3 protein. Seen here are about 2,500 distinct CDR3 sequences, less than 55% observed once, and the top ten hold roughly two fifths. Sequencing was performed on lung tumor tissue. Receptors were obtained from a man aged 45-65 years with non-small cell lung cancer.

CDR3 sequence (DNA): TGTGCCAGCAGCAGGGGGAGGGATGGTAATCAGCCCCAGCATTTT. This codes for CASSRGRDGNQPQHF. The gene calls are TRBV12-3 or TRBV12-4 and TRBJ1-5; 7 nucleotides match TRBD1. V shed 6 bases, J shed 4 bases, and the junction held 9 bases outside the gene matches. CDR3 size: 15 residues.

This clonotype is large within its sample. The CDR3 loop is CASSARAATTYEQYF. The CDR3, as DNA: TGTGCCAGCAGTGCCCGAGCGGCCACTACCTACGAGCAGTACTTC. V and J are TRBV6-1 and TRBJ2-7; D possibly corresponds to TRBD2 (5 bases). From germline, CDR1 is MNHNS and CDR2 SASEGT. V lost 4 bases and J lost 2, with 15 bases in between. The CDR3 runs 15 residues.

This clonotype has only a few counts. Here the CDR3 DNA reads TGTGCCAGCAGCCACGAAGAGACGGGAAATGAGCAGTTCTTC. This gives the protein CASSHEETGNEQFF. The gene calls are TRBV2 and TRBJ2-1; TRBD2 might be the D (5 bases). Trimming left V 6 bases short and J 7 bases short, with 16 bases between. The CDR3 spans 14 residues. Germline V gene lookup returns CDR1 SNHLY and CDR2 FYNNEI.

In regard to this clonotype: Sequence at one end of the junction differs from germline and may be a read error. This chain uses TRBV3-1 with TRBJ2-1; the match to TRBD2 covers 13 bases. The CDR3 runs 16 residues. The germline V gene has CDR1 LGHDT and CDR2 YNNKEL (reference sequence). In DNA form, the CDR3 reads TGTGCCAGCAGTTCAGGACTAGCGGGAGTGTACAATGAGCGGTTCTTC. Translating gives CASSSGLAGVYNERFF.

The V gene is TRBV24-1, the J gene TRBJ1-2, with TRBD1 identical over 10 bases. The germline V gene has CDR1 KGHDR and CDR2 SFDVKD. This CDR3 has 13 residues. V gave up 6 bases and J gave up 7 bases; unmatched junction bases: 4. The CDR3, as DNA: TGTGCCACCAGTAATGACAGGGGGCCTGGCTACACCTTC. It yields the protein CATSNDRGPGYTF.

V is TRBV11-2 and J is TRBJ2-3; D gene unclear. The CDR3 covers 13 residues. Germline lookup yields CDR1 SGHAT and CDR2 FQNNGV. The V end lost 6 bases, the J end lost 3 bases, and 10 bases lay between the germline ends. For the CDR3, the DNA is TGTGCCAGCAGAGGGCACGGGACAGATACGCAGTATTTT. Amino acid sequence: CASRGHGTDTQYF.

With regard to this clonotype: A much bigger clone sits one base away, suggesting this may be a read error. The CDR3 nucleotides read TGTGCCAGAAGTTTCGGCGGGAACTATGGCTACACCTTC. Protein sequence: CARSFGGNYGYTF. The chain combines TRBV27 with TRBJ1-2; D gene unclear. This CDR3 region has 13 residues. Germline V gene data show CDR1 as MNHEY and CDR2 as SMNVEV (reference sequence).

The CDR3 DNA follows: TGTGCCAGCAGTACCTCTAGGACTAGCGGGAGTTTTGATGAGCAGTTCTTC. Protein sequence: CASSTSRTSGSFDEQFF. The rearrangement joins TRBV6-1 to TRBJ2-1; the match to TRBD2 covers 13 bases. Germline CDR1 reads MNHNS; CDR2 reads SASEGT. With V trimmed by 5 bases and J by 8 bases, 12 bases remained unmatched. The CDR3 is 17 amino acids.

J is TRBJ1-2 and V is TRBV15; TRBD1 matches at 10 bases. The CDR3 sequence is 14 residues long. The germline V gene encodes CDR1 LNHNV and CDR2 YYDKDF (reference sequence). With 5 bases clipped from V and 4 bases from J, the junction kept 4 bases outside the gene matches. The chain's CDR3 is CATSPRTGGYGYTF. CDR3 bases: TGTGCCACCAGCCCTCGGACAGGGGGCTATGGCTACACCTTC.